The 5 T cell receptor beta chains below were found in one sample sequenced in a study of PD-L1 blockade in urothelial cancer. The time point was: pretreatment peripheral blood. The data were produced by immunoSEQ multiplex PCR, yet TCRdb's version contains in-frame clones alone and is incomplete. Among around 71,000 clones listed, roughly 80% were seen once. The material was PBMCs, obtained around atezolizumab (anti-PD-L1) treatment. All receptors derive from a middle-aged man with urothelial cancer.

This chain connects TRBV5-1 to TRBJ2-2; tentatively, D is TRBD1 (6 bases). The V gene lost 4 bases and the J gene lost 8 bases, with 18 bases spanning the gap. Germline assignment: CDR1 SGHRS and CDR2 YFSETQ. The CDR3 sequence is 15 residues long. The CDR3, as DNA: TGCGCCAGCAGCAAGTCGGGACATACGTCAGGGGAGCTGTTTTTT. Translated, it gives CASSKSGHTSGELFF.

The chain carries TRBV4-3 and TRBJ1-2, with 8 positions matching TRBD1. Germline CDR1 LGHNA, CDR2 YSLEER. This CDR3 region has 15 residues. The junction had 5 bases not matched to a gene; V was cut back by 4 bases and J by 1 base. In DNA, the CDR3 is TGCGCCAGCAGCCGCGGACAGGGCGATAACTATGGCTACACCTTC. Residues: CASSRGQGDNYGYTF.

The rearrangement joins TRBV6-6 to TRBJ1-5; possibly TRBD1 for D (6 bases). The germline V and J ends were trimmed by 2 bases and 7 bases, with 15 bases remaining between them. This CDR3 is built from 15 residues. Germline V CDR1 and CDR2: MNHNY, SVGAGI (reference sequence). In DNA form, the CDR3 reads TGTGCCAGCAGTTACAGGGAACAGGGCGAGCAGCCCCAGCATTTT. As protein: CASSYREQGEQPQHF.

The chain uses TRBV7-8 and TRBJ2-1, with D perhaps TRBD2 (5 bases). V was trimmed by 6 bases and J by 6 bases, leaving 9 bases between them. Germline V gene lookup returns CDR1 SGHVS and CDR2 FQNEAQ. The CDR3 loop spans 12 amino acids. The CDR3 region has the DNA TGTGCCAGCAGGTCCGCGGGCAATGAGCAGTTCTTC. Protein: CASRSAGNEQFF.

This sequence joins TRBV21-1 and TRBJ2-7; TRBD1 is the table's D call and was not checked against the DNA. TRBV21-1 has pseudogene status. CDR3 size: 13 residues. The CDR3 loop reads CASSKDRDHEQYF. Written as DNA, the CDR3 is TGTGCCAGCAGCAAAGACAGGGACCACGAGCAGTACTTC.